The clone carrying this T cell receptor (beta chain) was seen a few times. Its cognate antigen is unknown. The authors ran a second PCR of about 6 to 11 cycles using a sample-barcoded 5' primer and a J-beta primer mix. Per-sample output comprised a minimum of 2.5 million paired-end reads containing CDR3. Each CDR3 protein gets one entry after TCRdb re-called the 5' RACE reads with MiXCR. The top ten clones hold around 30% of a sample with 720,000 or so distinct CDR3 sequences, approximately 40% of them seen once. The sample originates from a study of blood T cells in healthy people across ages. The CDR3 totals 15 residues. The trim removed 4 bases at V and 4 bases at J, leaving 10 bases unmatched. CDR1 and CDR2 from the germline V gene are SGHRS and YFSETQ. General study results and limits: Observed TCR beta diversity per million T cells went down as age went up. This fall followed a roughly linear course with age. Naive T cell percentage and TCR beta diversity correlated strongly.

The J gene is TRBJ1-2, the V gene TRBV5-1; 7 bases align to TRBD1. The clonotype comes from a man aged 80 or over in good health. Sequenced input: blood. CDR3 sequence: CASSRDRDRVYGYTF. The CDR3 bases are TGCGCCAGCAGCCGCGACAGGGATCGAGTCTATGGCTACACCTTC.